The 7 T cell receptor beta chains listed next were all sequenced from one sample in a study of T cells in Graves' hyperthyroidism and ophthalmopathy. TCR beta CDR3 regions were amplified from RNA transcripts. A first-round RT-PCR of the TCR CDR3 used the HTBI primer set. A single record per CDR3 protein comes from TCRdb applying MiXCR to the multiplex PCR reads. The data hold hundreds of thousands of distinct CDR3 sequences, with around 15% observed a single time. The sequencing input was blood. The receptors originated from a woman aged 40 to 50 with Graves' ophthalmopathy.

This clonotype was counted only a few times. CDR3 nucleotides: TGCGCCAGCAGCTTGGCCACGAGTTCTGGGGCCAACGTCCTGACTTTC. Translating it yields CASSLATSSGANVLTF. The chain combines TRBV5-1 with TRBJ2-6; D call uncertain. The CDR3 totals 16 residues. The germline CDR1 and CDR2 sequences are SGHRS and YFSETQ. V was trimmed by 0 bases and J by 1 base, leaving 8 bases between them.

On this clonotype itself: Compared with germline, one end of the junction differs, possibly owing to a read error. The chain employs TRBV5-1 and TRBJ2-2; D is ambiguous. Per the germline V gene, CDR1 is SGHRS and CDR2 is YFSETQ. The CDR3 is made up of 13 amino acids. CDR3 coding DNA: TGTGCCAGCAGCGCCAGCTACACCGGGGAGCTGTTTTTT. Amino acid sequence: CASSASYTGELFF.

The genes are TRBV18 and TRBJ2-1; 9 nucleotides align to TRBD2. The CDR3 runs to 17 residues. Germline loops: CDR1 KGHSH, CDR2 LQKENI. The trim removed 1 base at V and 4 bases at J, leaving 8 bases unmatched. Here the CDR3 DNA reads TGTGCCAGCTCACCACGGCTAGCGGGACTAAATTACAATGAGCAGTTCTTC. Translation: CASSPRLAGLNYNEQFF.

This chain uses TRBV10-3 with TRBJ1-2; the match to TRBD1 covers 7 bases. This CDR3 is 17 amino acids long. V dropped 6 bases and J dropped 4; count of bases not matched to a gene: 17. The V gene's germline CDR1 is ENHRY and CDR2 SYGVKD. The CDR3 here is CAIRPPLGQPLGYGYTF. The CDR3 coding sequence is TGTGCCATCAGGCCCCCCCTGGGACAGCCTCTTGGCTATGGCTACACCTTC.

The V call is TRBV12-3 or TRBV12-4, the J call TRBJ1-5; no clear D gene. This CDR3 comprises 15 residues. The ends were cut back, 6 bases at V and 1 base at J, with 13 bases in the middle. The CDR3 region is CASRPGTDSNQPQHF. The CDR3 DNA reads TGTGCCAGCAGACCGGGAACAGACAGCAATCAGCCCCAGCATTTT.

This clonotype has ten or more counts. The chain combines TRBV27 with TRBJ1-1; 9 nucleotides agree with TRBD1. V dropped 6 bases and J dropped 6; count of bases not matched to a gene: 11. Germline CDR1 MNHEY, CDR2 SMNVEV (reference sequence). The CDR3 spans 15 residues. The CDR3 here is CASRPPGTGIPEAFF. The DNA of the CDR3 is TGTGCCAGCAGGCCCCCCGGGACAGGGATCCCTGAAGCTTTCTTT.

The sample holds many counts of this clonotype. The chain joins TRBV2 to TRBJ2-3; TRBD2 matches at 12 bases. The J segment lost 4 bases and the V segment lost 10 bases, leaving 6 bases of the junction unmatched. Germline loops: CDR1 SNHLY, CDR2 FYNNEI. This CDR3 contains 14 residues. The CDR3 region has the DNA TGTGCCATAAAGACTAGCGGGAGTTCAGATACGCAGTATTTT. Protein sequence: CAIKTSGSSDTQYF.